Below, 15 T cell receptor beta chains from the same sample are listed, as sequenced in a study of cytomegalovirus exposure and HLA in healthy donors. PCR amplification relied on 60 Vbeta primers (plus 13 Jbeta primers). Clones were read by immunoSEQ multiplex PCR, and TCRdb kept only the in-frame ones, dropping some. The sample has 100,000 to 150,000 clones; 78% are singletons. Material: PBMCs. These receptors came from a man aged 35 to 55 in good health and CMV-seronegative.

The CDR3 DNA follows: TGTGCCAGTAGTACGGCCTACAATGAGCAGTTCTTC. Translation gives CASSTAYNEQFF. The genes are TRBV19 and TRBJ2-1, with D unclear. Germline lookup yields CDR1 LNHDA and CDR2 SQIVND (reference sequence). Between the trimmed V and J ends, which lost 4 bases and 2 bases, there was a span of 3 bases. The CDR3 has 12 amino acids.

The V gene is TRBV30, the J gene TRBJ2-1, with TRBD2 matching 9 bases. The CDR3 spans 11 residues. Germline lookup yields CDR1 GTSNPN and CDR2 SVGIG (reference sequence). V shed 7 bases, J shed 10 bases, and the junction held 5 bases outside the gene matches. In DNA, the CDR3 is TGTGCCTCCGCTAGCGGGGTCGAGCAGTTCTTC. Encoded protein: CASASGVEQFF.

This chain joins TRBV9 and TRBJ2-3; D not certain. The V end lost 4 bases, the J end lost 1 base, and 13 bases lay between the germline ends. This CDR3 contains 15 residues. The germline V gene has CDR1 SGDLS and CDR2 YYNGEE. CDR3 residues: CASSPRGTGTDTQYF. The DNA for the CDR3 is TGTGCCAGCAGCCCACGTGGTACGGGCACAGATACGCAGTATTTT.

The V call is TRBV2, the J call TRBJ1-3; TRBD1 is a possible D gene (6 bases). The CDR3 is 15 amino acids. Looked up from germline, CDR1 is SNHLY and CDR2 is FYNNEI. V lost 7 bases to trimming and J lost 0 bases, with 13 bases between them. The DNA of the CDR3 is TGTGCCAGCAAAGATACAGGGCTCTCTGGAAACACCATATATTTT. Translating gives CASKDTGLSGNTIYF.

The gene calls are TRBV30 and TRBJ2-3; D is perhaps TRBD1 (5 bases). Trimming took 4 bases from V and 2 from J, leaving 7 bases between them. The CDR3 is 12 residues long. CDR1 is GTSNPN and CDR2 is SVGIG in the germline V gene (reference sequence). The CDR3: CAWTRVTDTQYF. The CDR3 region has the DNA TGTGCCTGGACCAGGGTCACAGATACGCAGTATTTT.

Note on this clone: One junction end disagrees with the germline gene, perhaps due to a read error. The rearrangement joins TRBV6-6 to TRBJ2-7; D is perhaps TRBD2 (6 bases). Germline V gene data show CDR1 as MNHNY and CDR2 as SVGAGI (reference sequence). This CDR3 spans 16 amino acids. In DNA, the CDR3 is TGTGCCAGCAGTTACTCGATGGCGGGGAACTCCAACGAGCAGTACTTC. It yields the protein CASSYSMAGNSNEQYF.

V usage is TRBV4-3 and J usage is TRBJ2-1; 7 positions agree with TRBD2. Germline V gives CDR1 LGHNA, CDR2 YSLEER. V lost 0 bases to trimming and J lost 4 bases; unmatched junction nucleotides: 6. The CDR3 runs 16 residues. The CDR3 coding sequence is TGCGCCAGCAGCCAAGACGGACTAGGGGTTTACAATGAGCAGTTCTTC. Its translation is CASSQDGLGVYNEQFF.

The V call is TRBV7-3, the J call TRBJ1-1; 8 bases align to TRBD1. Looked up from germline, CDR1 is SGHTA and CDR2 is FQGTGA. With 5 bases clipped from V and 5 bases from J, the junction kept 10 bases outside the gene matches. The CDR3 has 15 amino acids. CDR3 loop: CASSNRQGRWTEAFF. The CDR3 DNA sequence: TGTGCCAGCAGCAATCGACAGGGGAGGTGGACTGAAGCTTTCTTT.

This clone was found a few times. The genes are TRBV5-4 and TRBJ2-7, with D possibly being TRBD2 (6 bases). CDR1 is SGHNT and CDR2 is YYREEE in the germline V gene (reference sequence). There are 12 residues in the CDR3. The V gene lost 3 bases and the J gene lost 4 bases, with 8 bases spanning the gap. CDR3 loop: CASSSGTYEQYF. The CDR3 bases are TGTGCCAGCAGCTCGGGGACTTACGAGCAGTACTTC.

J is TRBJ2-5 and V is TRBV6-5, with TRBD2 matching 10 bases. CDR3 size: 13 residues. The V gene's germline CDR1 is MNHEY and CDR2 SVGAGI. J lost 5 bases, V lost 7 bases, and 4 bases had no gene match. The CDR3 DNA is TGTGCCAGCACGGGACTAGCGAGGGAGACCCAGTACTTC. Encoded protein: CASTGLARETQYF.

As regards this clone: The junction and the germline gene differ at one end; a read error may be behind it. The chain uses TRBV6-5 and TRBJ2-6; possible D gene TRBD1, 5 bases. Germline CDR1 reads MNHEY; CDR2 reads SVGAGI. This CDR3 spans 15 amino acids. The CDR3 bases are TGTGCCAGCAGTTACTTTAGCTCTGGGGCCAACGGCCTGACTTTC. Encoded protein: CASSYFSSGANGLTF.

The CDR3 DNA reads TGTGCCAGCAGCCAAGGATGGCAGACCCAGTACTTC. As protein: CASSQGWQTQYF. The chain employs TRBV4-2 and TRBJ2-5, with D unclear. This CDR3 is built from 12 residues. Germline V CDR1 and CDR2: LGHNA, YNFKEQ. V was shortened by 1 base and J by 6 bases, with 6 bases between the two germline ends.

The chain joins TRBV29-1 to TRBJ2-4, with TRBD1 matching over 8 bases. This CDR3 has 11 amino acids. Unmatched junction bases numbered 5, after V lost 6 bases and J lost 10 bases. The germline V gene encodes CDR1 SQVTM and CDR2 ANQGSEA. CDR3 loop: CSVQTGEIQYF. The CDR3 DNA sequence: TGCAGCGTCCAGACAGGGGAGATTCAGTACTTC.

CDR3 residues: CASSSRTDMDEQFF. Written as DNA, the CDR3 is TGTGCCAGCAGTTCTAGGACGGACATGGATGAGCAGTTCTTC. The V and J genes are TRBV27 and TRBJ2-1; D is possibly TRBD1 (5 bases). Trimming left V 4 bases short and J 8 bases short, with 15 bases between. Germline V lookup: CDR1 MNHEY, CDR2 SMNVEV (reference sequence). This CDR3 spans 14 amino acids.

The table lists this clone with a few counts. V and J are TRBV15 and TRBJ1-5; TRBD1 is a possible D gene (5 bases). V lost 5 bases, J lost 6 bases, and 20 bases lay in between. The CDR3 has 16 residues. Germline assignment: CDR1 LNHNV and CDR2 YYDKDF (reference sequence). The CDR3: CATSAPPGGYAQPQHF. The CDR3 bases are TGTGCCACCAGCGCCCCTCCGGGGGGGTACGCTCAGCCCCAGCATTTT.